This entry describes one TCR beta chain. Its matching antigen is unknown. Trimming removed 6 bases from V and 6 bases from J, with 10 bases in between. The CDR3 extends over 12 amino acids. Germline CDR1 and CDR2: MRHNA and SNTAGT. This sample was included in a study of blood T cells in healthy people across ages. The study, taken as a whole, reports: Relative to aged donors, long-lived donors carried more naive CD4+ cells and displayed higher diversity.

Ranging in age from about 6 to 100, the donors were healthy Caucasian individuals from Russia. Using a J-beta primer mix together with a sample-barcoded 5' primer, a second PCR was run for roughly 7 to 12 cycles. TCRdb processed the 5' RACE reads anew with MiXCR; each CDR3 protein has one entry. The table has around 1.5 million distinct CDR3 sequences, around 39% seen once. The rearrangement joins TRBV6-4 to TRBJ2-3; D gene unclear. The sequence came from a woman younger than 35 in good health. Specimen: blood. The CDR3 sequence: CASSNEVDTQYF. For the CDR3, the DNA is TGTGCCAGCAGCAACGAGGTGGATACGCAGTATTTT.